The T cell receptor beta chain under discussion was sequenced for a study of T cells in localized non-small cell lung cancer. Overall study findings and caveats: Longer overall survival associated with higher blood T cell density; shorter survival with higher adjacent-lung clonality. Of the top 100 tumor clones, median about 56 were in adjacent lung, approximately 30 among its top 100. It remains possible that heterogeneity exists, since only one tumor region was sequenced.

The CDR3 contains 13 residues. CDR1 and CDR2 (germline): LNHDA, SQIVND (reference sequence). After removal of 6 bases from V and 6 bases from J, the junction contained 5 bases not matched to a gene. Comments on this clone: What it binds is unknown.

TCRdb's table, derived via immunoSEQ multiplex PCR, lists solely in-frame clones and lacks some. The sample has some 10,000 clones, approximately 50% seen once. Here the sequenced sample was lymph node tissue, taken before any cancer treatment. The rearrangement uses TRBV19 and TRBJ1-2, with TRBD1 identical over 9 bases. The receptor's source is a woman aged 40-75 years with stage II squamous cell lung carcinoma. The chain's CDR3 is CASRTQGADGYTF. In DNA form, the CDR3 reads TGTGCCAGTAGAACACAGGGGGCAGATGGCTACACCTTC. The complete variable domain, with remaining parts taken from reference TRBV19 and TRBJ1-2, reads DGGITQSPKYLFRKEGQNVTLSCEQNLNHDAMYWYRQDPGQGLRLIYYSQIVNDFQKGDIAEGYSVSREKKESFPLTVTSAQKNPTAFYLCASRTQGADGYTFGSGTRLTVV.